This record concerns one T cell receptor beta chain sequence. Its cognate antigen is unknown. Other DNA sequences of this sample code for an identical CDR3. The data stem from a study of shared clonotypes between healthy human individuals. Study summary: The donors, a couple of women and a few men, were aged 18 to 49. Per-donor plates numbered three CD4 naive, three CD4 memory, two CD8 naive and one CD8 memory.

Study-wide findings and caveats: Genetic and exposure-history diversity was limited by the few donors.

Sorted subsets were amplified in replicate PCRs using 150 to 250 ng DNA, around 30,000 T cell genomes. Profiled with immunoSEQ multiplex PCR; TCRdb holds only in-frame clones, not every one. Here the sample spans roughly 2.5 million clones, 90% to 95% being singletons. Trimming cost V 4 bases and J 3 bases, with 9 bases left between them. The CDR3 length is 13 residues. Germline assignment: CDR1 SGHTA and CDR2 FQGNSA. The specimen was naive CD4+ T cells sorted from blood. As to subset: CD45RA+ positively selected. The chain recombines TRBV7-2 with TRBJ1-2; D possibly corresponds to TRBD1 (6 bases). The sequence came from a man aged 18 to 30 in good health. The CDR3 sequence is CASSSRGDYGYTF. The CDR3 DNA sequence: TGTGCCAGCAGCTCCAGGGGAGACTATGGCTACACCTTC.